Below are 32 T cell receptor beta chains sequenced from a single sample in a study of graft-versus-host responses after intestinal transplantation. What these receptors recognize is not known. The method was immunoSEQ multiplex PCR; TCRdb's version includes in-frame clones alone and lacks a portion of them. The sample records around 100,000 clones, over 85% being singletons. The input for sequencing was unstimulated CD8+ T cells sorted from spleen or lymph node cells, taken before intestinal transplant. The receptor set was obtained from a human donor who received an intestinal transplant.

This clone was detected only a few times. CDR3: CARKKLFF. The DNA of the CDR3 is TGTGCCAGAAAAAAACTGTTTTTT. The rearrangement uses TRBV2 and TRBJ1-4; D is unclear. Germline lookup yields CDR1 SNHLY and CDR2 FYNNEI. The ends were cut back, 9 bases at V and 9 bases at J, with 2 bases in the middle. This CDR3 comprises 8 residues.

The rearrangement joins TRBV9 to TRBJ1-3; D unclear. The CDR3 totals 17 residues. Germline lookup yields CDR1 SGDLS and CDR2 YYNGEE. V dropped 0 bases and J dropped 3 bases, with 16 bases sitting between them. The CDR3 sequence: CASSVDKGPNSGNTIYF. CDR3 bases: TGTGCCAGCAGCGTAGATAAAGGACCAAACAGTGGAAACACCATATATTTT.

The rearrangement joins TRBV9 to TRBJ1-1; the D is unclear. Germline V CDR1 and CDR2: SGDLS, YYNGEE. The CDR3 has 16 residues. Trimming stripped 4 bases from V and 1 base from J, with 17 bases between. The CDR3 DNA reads TGTGCCAGCAGCCGTTGGGAGGGCAGCCCGAACACTGAAGCTTTCTTT. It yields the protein CASSRWEGSPNTEAFF.

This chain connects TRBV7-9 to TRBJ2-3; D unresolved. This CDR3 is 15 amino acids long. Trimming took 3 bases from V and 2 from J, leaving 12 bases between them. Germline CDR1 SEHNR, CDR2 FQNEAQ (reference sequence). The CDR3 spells CASSFLAAPTDTQYF. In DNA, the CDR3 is TGTGCCAGCAGCTTTTTGGCGGCCCCCACAGATACGCAGTATTTT.

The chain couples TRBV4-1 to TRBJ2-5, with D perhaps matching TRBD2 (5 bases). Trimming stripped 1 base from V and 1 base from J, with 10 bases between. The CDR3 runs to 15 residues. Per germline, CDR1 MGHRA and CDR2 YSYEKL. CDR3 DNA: TGCGCCAGCAGCCAAGGGGTAGGGAGCCAAGAGACCCAGTACTTC. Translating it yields CASSQGVGSQETQYF.

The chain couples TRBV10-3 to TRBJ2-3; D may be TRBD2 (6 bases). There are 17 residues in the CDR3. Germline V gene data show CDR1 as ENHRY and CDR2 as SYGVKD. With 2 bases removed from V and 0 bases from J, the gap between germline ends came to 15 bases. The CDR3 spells CAISEPRLAPSTDTQYF. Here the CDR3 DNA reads TGTGCCATCAGTGAGCCCCGCCTAGCGCCTAGCACAGATACGCAGTATTTT.

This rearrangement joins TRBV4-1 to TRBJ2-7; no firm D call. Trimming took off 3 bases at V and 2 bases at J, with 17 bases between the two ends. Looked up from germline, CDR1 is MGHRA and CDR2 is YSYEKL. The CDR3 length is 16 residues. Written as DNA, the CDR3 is TGCGCCAGCAGCCACGAAGGGTTCCCGGCCACCTACGAGCAGTACTTC. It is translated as CASSHEGFPATYEQYF.

The CDR3: CAWSQGDKTQYF. The CDR3 DNA reads TGTGCCTGGAGCCAGGGAGATAAGACCCAGTACTTC. V and J are TRBV30 and TRBJ2-5, with D possibly being TRBD1 or TRBD2 (5 bases each). Germline CDR1 reads GTSNPN; CDR2 reads SVGIG (reference sequence). The CDR3 is made up of 12 amino acids. Deletions cut 3 bases from V and 6 bases from J, with 11 bases between.

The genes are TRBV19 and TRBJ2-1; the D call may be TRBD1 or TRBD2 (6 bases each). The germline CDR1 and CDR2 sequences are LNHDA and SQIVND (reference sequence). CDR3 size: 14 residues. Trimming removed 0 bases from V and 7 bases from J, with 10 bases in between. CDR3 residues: CASSIDRGGNEQFF. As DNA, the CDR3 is TGTGCCAGTAGTATAGATCGAGGGGGGAATGAGCAGTTCTTC.

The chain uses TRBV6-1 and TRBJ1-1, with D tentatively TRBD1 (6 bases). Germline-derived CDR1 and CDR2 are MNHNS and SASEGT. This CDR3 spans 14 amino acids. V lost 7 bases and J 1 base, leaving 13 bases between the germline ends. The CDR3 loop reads CASNAPQGNTEAFF. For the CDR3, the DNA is TGTGCCAGCAATGCCCCACAGGGGAACACTGAAGCTTTCTTT.

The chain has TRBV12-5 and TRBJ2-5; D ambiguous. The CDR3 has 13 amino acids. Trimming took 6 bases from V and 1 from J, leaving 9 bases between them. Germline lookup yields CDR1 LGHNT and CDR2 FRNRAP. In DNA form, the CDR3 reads TGTGCTAGTGGCCCGGGTCTCCAAGAGACCCAGTACTTC. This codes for CASGPGLQETQYF.

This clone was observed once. CDR3 region: CASSLISPAYGYTF. CDR3 in DNA: TGTGCCAGCAGCTTAATATCGCCTGCCTATGGCTACACCTTC. J is TRBJ1-2 and V is TRBV7-9, with D unclear. V shed 2 bases and J shed 4 bases, with 11 bases lying between them. CDR1 is SEHNR and CDR2 is FQNEAQ in the germline V gene (reference sequence). The CDR3 totals 14 residues.

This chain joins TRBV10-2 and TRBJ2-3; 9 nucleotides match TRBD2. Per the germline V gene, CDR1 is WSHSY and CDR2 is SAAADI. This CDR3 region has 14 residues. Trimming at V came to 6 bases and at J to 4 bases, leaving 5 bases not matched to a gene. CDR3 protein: CASRGTSRADTQYF. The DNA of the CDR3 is TGCGCCAGCAGAGGGACTAGCCGGGCAGATACGCAGTATTTT.

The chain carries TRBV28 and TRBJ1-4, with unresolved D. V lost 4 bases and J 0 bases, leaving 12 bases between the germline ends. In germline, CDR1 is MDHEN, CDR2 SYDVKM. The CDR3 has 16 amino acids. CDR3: CASSSGVGPTNEKLFF. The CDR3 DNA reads TGTGCCAGCAGTTCGGGCGTGGGTCCAACTAATGAAAAACTGTTTTTT.

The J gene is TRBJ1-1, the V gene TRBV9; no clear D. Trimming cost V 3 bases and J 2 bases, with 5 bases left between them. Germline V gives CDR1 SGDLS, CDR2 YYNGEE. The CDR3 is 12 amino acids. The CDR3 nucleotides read TGTGCCAGCAGCGCCTTAAACACTGAAGCTTTCTTT. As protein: CASSALNTEAFF.

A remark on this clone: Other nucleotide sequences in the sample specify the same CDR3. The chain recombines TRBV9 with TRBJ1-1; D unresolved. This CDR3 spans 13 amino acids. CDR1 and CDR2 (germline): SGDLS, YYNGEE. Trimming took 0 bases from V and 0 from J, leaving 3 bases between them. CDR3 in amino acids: CASSVVVNTEAFF. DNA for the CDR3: TGTGCCAGCAGCGTAGTCGTGAACACTGAAGCTTTCTTT. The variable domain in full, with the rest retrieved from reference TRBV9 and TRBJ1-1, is DSGVTQTPKHLITATGQRVTLRCSPRSGDLSVYWYQQSLDQGLQFLIQYYNGEERAKGNILERFSAQQFPDLHSELNLSSLELGDSALYFCASSVVVNTEAFFGQGTRLTVV.

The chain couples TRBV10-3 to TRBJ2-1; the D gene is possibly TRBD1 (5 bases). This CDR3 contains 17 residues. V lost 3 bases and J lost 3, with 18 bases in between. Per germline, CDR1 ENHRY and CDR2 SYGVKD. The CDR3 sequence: CAISESVRAPYYNEQFF. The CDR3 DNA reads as TGTGCCATCAGTGAATCGGTCAGGGCCCCCTACTACAATGAGCAGTTCTTC.

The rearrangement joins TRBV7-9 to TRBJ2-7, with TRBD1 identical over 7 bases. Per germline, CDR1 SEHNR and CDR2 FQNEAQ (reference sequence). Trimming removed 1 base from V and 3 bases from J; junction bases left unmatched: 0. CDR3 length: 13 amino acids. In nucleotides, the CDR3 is TGTGCCAGCAGCTTAGGGACAGGCTACGAGCAGTACTTC. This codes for CASSLGTGYEQYF.

The CDR3 reads CASSQGQGGVQETQYF. The CDR3 DNA reads as TGTGCCAGCAGCCAGGGACAGGGAGGCGTCCAAGAGACCCAGTACTTC. The chain employs TRBV7-9 and TRBJ2-5; 9 bases line up with TRBD1. Unmatched junction bases numbered 8, after V lost 5 bases and J lost 1 base. This CDR3 is built from 16 residues. The germline V gene has CDR1 SEHNR and CDR2 FQNEAQ (reference sequence).

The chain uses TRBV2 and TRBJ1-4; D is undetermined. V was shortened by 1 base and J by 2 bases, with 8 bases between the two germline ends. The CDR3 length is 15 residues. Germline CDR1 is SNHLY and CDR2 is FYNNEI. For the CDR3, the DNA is TGTGCCAGCAGTGAAGGGGTCAGCACTAATGAAAAACTGTTTTTT. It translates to CASSEGVSTNEKLFF.

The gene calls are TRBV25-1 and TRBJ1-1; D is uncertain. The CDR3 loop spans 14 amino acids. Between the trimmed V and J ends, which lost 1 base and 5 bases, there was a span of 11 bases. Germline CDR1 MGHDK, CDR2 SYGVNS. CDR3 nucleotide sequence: TGTGCCAGCAGTGAATTTGGGCTGGGGACTGAAGCTTTCTTT. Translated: CASSEFGLGTEAFF.

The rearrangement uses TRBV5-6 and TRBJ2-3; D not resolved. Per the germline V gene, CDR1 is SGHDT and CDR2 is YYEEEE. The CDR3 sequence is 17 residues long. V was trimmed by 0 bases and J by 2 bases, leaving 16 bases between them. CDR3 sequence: CASSLALSTSHTDTQYF. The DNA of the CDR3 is TGTGCCAGCAGCTTGGCGCTGTCTACTTCACACACAGATACGCAGTATTTT.

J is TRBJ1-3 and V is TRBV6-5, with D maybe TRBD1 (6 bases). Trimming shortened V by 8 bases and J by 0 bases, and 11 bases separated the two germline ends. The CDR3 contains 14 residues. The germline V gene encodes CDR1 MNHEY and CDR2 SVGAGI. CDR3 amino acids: CASFGRGSGNTIYF. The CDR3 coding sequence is TGTGCCAGCTTCGGCAGGGGCTCTGGAAACACCATATATTTT.

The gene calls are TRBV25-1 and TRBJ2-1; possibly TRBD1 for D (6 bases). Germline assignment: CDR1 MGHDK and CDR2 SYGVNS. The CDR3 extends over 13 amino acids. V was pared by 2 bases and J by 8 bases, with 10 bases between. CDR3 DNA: TGTGCCAGCAGTGAACTGGGGGCGGATGAGCAGTTCTTC. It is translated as CASSELGADEQFF.

The DNA of the CDR3 is TGTGCCACCAGCCCTCTGGGCGAAAAACTGTTTTTT. This encodes CATSPLGEKLFF. The J gene is TRBJ1-4, the V gene TRBV15; D not resolved. The V gene's germline CDR1 is LNHNV and CDR2 YYDKDF (reference sequence). This CDR3 contains 12 residues. V was shortened by 5 bases and J by 8 bases, with 9 bases between the two germline ends.

CDR3 DNA sequence: TGTGCCAGCAGCTTAGCTGCAGGGACCGACTACGAGCAGTACTTC. It codes for CASSLAAGTDYEQYF. The chain combines TRBV7-6 with TRBJ2-7; tentatively, D is TRBD1 or TRBD2 (5 bases each). Germline V gene data show CDR1 as SGHVS and CDR2 as FNYEAQ. The V end lost 0 bases, the J end lost 3 bases, and 12 bases lay between the germline ends. The CDR3 extends over 15 amino acids.

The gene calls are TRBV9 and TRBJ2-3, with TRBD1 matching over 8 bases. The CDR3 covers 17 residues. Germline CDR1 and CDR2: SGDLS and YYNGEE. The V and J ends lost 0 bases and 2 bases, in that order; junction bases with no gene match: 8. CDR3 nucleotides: TGTGCCAGCAGCGTAGGGACAGGGCCCGGGTTCACAGATACGCAGTATTTT. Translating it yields CASSVGTGPGFTDTQYF.

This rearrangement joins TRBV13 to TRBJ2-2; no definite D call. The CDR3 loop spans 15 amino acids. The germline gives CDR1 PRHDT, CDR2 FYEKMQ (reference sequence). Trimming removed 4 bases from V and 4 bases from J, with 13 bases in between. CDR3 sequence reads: CASSSIRYRTGELFF. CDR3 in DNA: TGTGCCAGCAGCTCAATTAGGTATCGCACCGGGGAGCTGTTTTTT.

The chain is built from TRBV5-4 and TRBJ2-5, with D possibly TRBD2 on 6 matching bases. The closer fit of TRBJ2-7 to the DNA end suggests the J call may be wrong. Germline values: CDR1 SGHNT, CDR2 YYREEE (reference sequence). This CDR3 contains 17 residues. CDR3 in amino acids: CASSISKWGGETYEQYF. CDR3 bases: TGTGCCAGCAGCATCTCCAAGTGGGGCGGGGAGACCTACGAGCAGTACTTC.

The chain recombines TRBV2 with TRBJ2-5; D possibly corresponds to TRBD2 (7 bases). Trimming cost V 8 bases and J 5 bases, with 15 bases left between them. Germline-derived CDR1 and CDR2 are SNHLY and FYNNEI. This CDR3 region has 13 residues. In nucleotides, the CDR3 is TGTGCCAGCGTGGGGGGGGCTGTCGAGACCCAGTACTTC. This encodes CASVGGAVETQYF. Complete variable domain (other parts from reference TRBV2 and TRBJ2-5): EPEVTQTPSHQVTQMGQEVILRCVPISNHLYFYWYRQILGQKVEFLVSFYNNEISEKSEIFDDQFSVERPDGSNFTLKIRSTKLEDSAMYFCASVGGAVETQYFGPGTRLLVL.

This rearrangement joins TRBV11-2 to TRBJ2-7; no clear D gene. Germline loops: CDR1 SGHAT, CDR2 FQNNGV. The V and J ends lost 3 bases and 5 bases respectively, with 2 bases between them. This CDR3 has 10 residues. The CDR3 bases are TGTGCCAGCAGCTTTGACGAGCAGTACTTC. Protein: CASSFDEQYF. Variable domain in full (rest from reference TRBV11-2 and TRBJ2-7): EAGVAQSPRYKIIEKRQSVAFWCNPISGHATLYWYQQILGQGPKLLIQFQNNGVVDDSQLPKDRFSAERLKGVDSTLKIQPAKLEDSAVYLCASSFDEQYFGPGTRLTVT.

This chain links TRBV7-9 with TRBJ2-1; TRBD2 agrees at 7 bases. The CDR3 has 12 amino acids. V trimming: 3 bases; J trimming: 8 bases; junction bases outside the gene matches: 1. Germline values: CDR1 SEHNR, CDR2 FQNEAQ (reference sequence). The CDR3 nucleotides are TGTGCCAGCAGCTTTGGGGGGGATGAGCAGTTCTTC. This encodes CASSFGGDEQFF.